These T cell receptor beta chains were read from a single sample in a study of identical twins. TCRdb independently ran MiXCR on the 5' RACE reads; one entry per CDR3 protein. This sample carries approximately 700,000 distinct CDR3 sequences, roughly 18% of them seen once, and the ten largest clones take about an eighth. Another study also made use of these data, one on T cells expressing NK-cell markers.

The sequencing sample was made of PBMCs. These receptors came from a woman aged 18-30 years in good health. The CDR3 runs from the conserved cysteine through the conserved F or W. Each record gives: clone size, V gene, D gene, J gene, CDR3 protein, CDR3 DNA. D genes are given only for firm matches. Clone size is shown for a subset of rows, as once, few, many or a class of expanded clone.

abundance: .; v_gene: TRBV5-1; d_gene: .; j_gene: TRBJ1-1; CDR3aa: CASSPGSMNTEAFF; CDR3nt: TGCGCCAGCAGCCCAGGGTCGATGAACACTGAAGCTTTCTTT
abundance: few; v_gene: TRBV7-2; d_gene: .; j_gene: TRBJ1-1; CDR3aa: CASSLSAFTEAFF; CDR3nt: TGTGCCAGCAGCTTAAGTGCATTCACTGAAGCTTTCTTT
abundance: .; v_gene: TRBV7-9; d_gene: .; j_gene: TRBJ1-2; CDR3aa: CASSLQGVRYGYTF; CDR3nt: TGTGCCAGCAGCTTACAAGGGGTGCGGTATGGCTACACCTTC
abundance: few; v_gene: TRBV20-1; d_gene: .; j_gene: TRBJ2-7; CDR3aa: CSARRIASEQYF; CDR3nt: TGCAGTGCTAGGAGGATAGCCTCCGAGCAGTACTTC
abundance: many; v_gene: TRBV14; d_gene: .; j_gene: TRBJ2-7; CDR3aa: CASSPDLISTYEQYF; CDR3nt: TGTGCCAGCAGCCCTGATCTGATTTCTACCTACGAGCAGTACTTC
abundance: .; v_gene: TRBV6-5; d_gene: .; j_gene: TRBJ1-1; CDR3aa: CASSYRGWREAFF; CDR3nt: TGTGCCAGCAGTTACCGCGGGTGGCGGGAAGCTTTCTTT
abundance: .; v_gene: TRBV3-1; d_gene: TRBD2; j_gene: TRBJ2-5; CDR3aa: CASSHNGGTKETQYF; CDR3nt: TGTGCCAGCAGCCACAACGGCGGGACTAAAGAGACCCAGTACTTC
abundance: few; v_gene: TRBV11-2; d_gene: .; j_gene: TRBJ2-3; CDR3aa: CASSLFGGGTMDTQYF; CDR3nt: TGTGCCAGCAGCTTATTCGGAGGCGGGACAATGGATACGCAGTATTTT
abundance: .; v_gene: TRBV20-1; d_gene: TRBD2; j_gene: TRBJ2-1; CDR3aa: CSARGLAGVPSYNEQFF; CDR3nt: TGCAGTGCTAGAGGGTTAGCGGGGGTTCCGTCCTACAATGAGCAGTTCTTC
abundance: .; v_gene: TRBV20-1; d_gene: .; j_gene: TRBJ2-5; CDR3aa: CSARQDRETQYF; CDR3nt: TGCAGTGCGAGACAGGATCGAGAGACCCAGTACTTC
abundance: .; v_gene: TRBV10-3; d_gene: .; j_gene: TRBJ2-1; CDR3aa: CAISREEANEQFF; CDR3nt: TGTGCCATCTCTAGGGAAGAGGCGAATGAGCAGTTCTTC
abundance: .; v_gene: TRBV6-2/TRBV6-3; d_gene: TRBD2; j_gene: TRBJ2-2; CDR3aa: CASSSSPSGQNTGELFF; CDR3nt: TGTGCCAGCAGTAGTTCACCTAGCGGACAAAACACCGGGGAGCTGTTTTTT
abundance: .; v_gene: TRBV20-1; d_gene: .; j_gene: TRBJ2-5; CDR3aa: CSARGRTEGAQYF; CDR3nt: TGCAGTGCTAGGGGGCGAACCGAGGGGGCCCAGTACTTC
abundance: .; v_gene: TRBV27; d_gene: TRBD1; j_gene: TRBJ1-5; CDR3aa: CASSPPRDSGGPQHF; CDR3nt: TGTGCCAGCAGTCCCCCCCGGGACAGCGGAGGACCCCAGCATTTT
abundance: few; v_gene: TRBV6-1; d_gene: .; j_gene: TRBJ1-4; CDR3aa: CASRSFGGSNEKLFF; CDR3nt: TGTGCCAGCAGATCCTTCGGGGGTAGTAATGAAAAACTGTTTTTT
abundance: .; v_gene: TRBV20-1; d_gene: .; j_gene: TRBJ1-1; CDR3aa: CSAKGHLNTEAFF; CDR3nt: TGCAGTGCAAAGGGACATTTGAACACTGAAGCTTTCTTT
abundance: few; v_gene: TRBV4-1; d_gene: TRBD1; j_gene: TRBJ1-2; CDR3aa: CASSLLPGQVYGYTF; CDR3nt: TGCGCCAGCAGTCTCTTACCGGGACAGGTTTATGGCTACACCTTC
abundance: few; v_gene: TRBV20-1; d_gene: TRBD2; j_gene: TRBJ2-1; CDR3aa: CSAFQPSSGGANEQFF; CDR3nt: TGCAGTGCTTTCCAACCATCTAGCGGGGGGGCCAATGAGCAGTTCTTC
abundance: few; v_gene: TRBV27; d_gene: .; j_gene: TRBJ2-3; CDR3aa: CASSPTRGFGTDTQYF; CDR3nt: TGTGCCAGCAGCCCCACCCGGGGTTTCGGGACAGATACGCAGTATTTT
abundance: few; v_gene: TRBV11-2; d_gene: .; j_gene: TRBJ1-3; CDR3aa: CASSYTSGNTIYF; CDR3nt: TGTGCCAGCAGCTACACCTCTGGAAACACCATATATTTT
abundance: few; v_gene: TRBV10-3; d_gene: .; j_gene: TRBJ2-1; CDR3aa: CAISGGLLGQSYNEQFF; CDR3nt: TGTGCCATCAGTGGGGGCCTCCTGGGGCAGTCCTACAATGAGCAGTTCTTC
abundance: few; v_gene: TRBV5-1; d_gene: .; j_gene: TRBJ1-2; CDR3aa: CASSLEGGTYNGYTF; CDR3nt: TGCGCCAGCAGCTTGGAGGGGGGGACCTATAATGGCTACACCTTC
abundance: few; v_gene: TRBV5-1; d_gene: .; j_gene: TRBJ2-3; CDR3aa: CASGRDFTDTQYF; CDR3nt: TGCGCCAGCGGCCGGGACTTCACAGATACGCAGTATTTT
abundance: .; v_gene: TRBV15; d_gene: .; j_gene: TRBJ2-1; CDR3aa: CATSSYTHNEQFF; CDR3nt: TGTGCCACCAGCAGTTACACCCACAATGAGCAGTTCTTC
abundance: few; v_gene: TRBV20-1; d_gene: TRBD1; j_gene: TRBJ2-4; CDR3aa: CSASSSRQGEYIQYF; CDR3nt: TGCAGTGCTTCCTCGAGTCGGCAGGGGGAATACATTCAGTACTTC
abundance: few; v_gene: TRBV15; d_gene: .; j_gene: TRBJ1-1; CDR3aa: CATSRVGSTEAFF; CDR3nt: TGTGCCACCAGCAGAGTGGGGAGCACTGAAGCTTTCTTT
abundance: .; v_gene: TRBV20-1; d_gene: TRBD2; j_gene: TRBJ2-1; CDR3aa: CSASGTSGGWEQFF; CDR3nt: TGCAGTGCCTCCGGGACTAGCGGGGGGTGGGAGCAGTTCTTC
abundance: .; v_gene: TRBV5-1; d_gene: .; j_gene: TRBJ2-1; CDR3aa: CASSWGDSYNEQFF; CDR3nt: TGCGCCAGCAGCTGGGGGGACAGCTACAATGAGCAGTTCTTC
abundance: few; v_gene: TRBV7-2; d_gene: TRBD2; j_gene: TRBJ2-3; CDR3aa: CASSISVGAGAIDTQYF; CDR3nt: TGTGCCAGCAGCATCTCCGTTGGAGCGGGAGCTATAGATACGCAGTATTTT
abundance: many; v_gene: TRBV12-3/TRBV12-4; d_gene: .; j_gene: TRBJ1-1; CDR3aa: CASSSGVNTEAFF; CDR3nt: TGTGCCAGCAGTTCGGGAGTGAACACTGAAGCTTTCTTT
abundance: few; v_gene: TRBV10-3; d_gene: TRBD1; j_gene: TRBJ2-7; CDR3aa: CAISDSTGGYEQYF; CDR3nt: TGTGCCATCAGTGATTCAACAGGGGGGTACGAGCAGTACTTC
abundance: .; v_gene: TRBV20-1; d_gene: .; j_gene: TRBJ1-1; CDR3aa: CSARKGFANTEAFF; CDR3nt: TGCAGTGCTAGGAAAGGGTTCGCGAACACTGAAGCTTTCTTT
abundance: .; v_gene: TRBV20-1; d_gene: .; j_gene: TRBJ1-2; CDR3aa: CSAKAGAYGYTF; CDR3nt: TGCAGTGCTAAGGCAGGGGCTTATGGCTACACCTTC
abundance: medium-sized; v_gene: TRBV12-3/TRBV12-4; d_gene: .; j_gene: TRBJ2-3; CDR3aa: CASSSQLSDTQYF; CDR3nt: TGTGCCAGCAGTTCCCAGCTGTCAGATACGCAGTATTTT
abundance: .; v_gene: TRBV15; d_gene: .; j_gene: TRBJ2-3; CDR3aa: CATSRQYTDTQYF; CDR3nt: TGTGCCACCAGTAGGCAGTACACAGATACGCAGTATTTT
abundance: .; v_gene: TRBV11-1; d_gene: .; j_gene: TRBJ2-1; CDR3aa: CASSLARVEGISYNEQFF; CDR3nt: TGTGCCAGCAGCTTAGCGAGGGTGGAGGGAATTTCCTACAATGAGCAGTTCTTC
abundance: .; v_gene: TRBV24-1; d_gene: .; j_gene: TRBJ2-2; CDR3aa: CATSDSVTAGELFF; CDR3nt: TGTGCCACCAGTGATTCCGTGACCGCCGGGGAGCTGTTTTTT
abundance: .; v_gene: TRBV7-9; d_gene: .; j_gene: TRBJ1-1; CDR3aa: CASSLASRTEAFF; CDR3nt: TGTGCCAGCAGCTTAGCAAGTCGTACTGAAGCTTTCTTT
abundance: .; v_gene: TRBV5-1; d_gene: .; j_gene: TRBJ2-7; CDR3aa: CASSPLGVEQYF; CDR3nt: TGCGCCAGCAGTCCCTTAGGCGTCGAGCAGTACTTC
abundance: few; v_gene: TRBV14; d_gene: TRBD2; j_gene: TRBJ2-7; CDR3aa: CASSQEGSGNYEQYF; CDR3nt: TGTGCCAGCAGCCAGGAAGGTAGCGGGAACTACGAGCAGTACTTC
abundance: .; v_gene: TRBV9; d_gene: .; j_gene: TRBJ2-5; CDR3aa: CASSVEVDGTQYF; CDR3nt: TGTGCCAGCAGCGTAGAGGTCGACGGGACCCAGTACTTC
abundance: few; v_gene: TRBV9; d_gene: .; j_gene: TRBJ2-5; CDR3aa: CASSVRSAGGEWETQYF; CDR3nt: TGTGCCAGCAGCGTACGTTCGGCTGGCGGGGAATGGGAGACCCAGTACTTC
abundance: few; v_gene: TRBV12-3/TRBV12-4; d_gene: .; j_gene: TRBJ1-2; CDR3aa: CASSPNTQNYGYTF; CDR3nt: TGTGCCAGCAGTCCGAATACACAGAACTATGGCTACACCTTC
abundance: .; v_gene: TRBV9; d_gene: TRBD2; j_gene: TRBJ2-2; CDR3aa: CASSPRGAGGPGTGELFF; CDR3nt: TGTGCCAGCAGCCCCCGTGGAGCGGGAGGGCCGGGCACCGGGGAGCTGTTTTTT
abundance: few; v_gene: TRBV20-1; d_gene: .; j_gene: TRBJ1-2; CDR3aa: CSASPYYGYTF; CDR3nt: TGCAGTGCCAGCCCTTACTATGGCTACACCTTC
abundance: .; v_gene: TRBV20-1; d_gene: TRBD1; j_gene: TRBJ1-6; CDR3aa: CSAAKGQAGSGKPHF; CDR3nt: TGCAGTGCCGCGAAGGGACAGGCAGGGTCGGGAAAACCCCACTTT
abundance: .; v_gene: TRBV12-3/TRBV12-4; d_gene: TRBD1; j_gene: TRBJ1-2; CDR3aa: CASSPTDPGQGTAIAYGYTF; CDR3nt: TGTGCCAGCAGCCCTACCGACCCGGGACAGGGAACGGCAATAGCCTATGGCTACACCTTC
abundance: few; v_gene: TRBV12-3/TRBV12-4; d_gene: TRBD2; j_gene: TRBJ2-7; CDR3aa: CASSPYSGSYEQYF; CDR3nt: TGTGCCAGCAGCCCTTATAGCGGGTCCTACGAGCAGTACTTC